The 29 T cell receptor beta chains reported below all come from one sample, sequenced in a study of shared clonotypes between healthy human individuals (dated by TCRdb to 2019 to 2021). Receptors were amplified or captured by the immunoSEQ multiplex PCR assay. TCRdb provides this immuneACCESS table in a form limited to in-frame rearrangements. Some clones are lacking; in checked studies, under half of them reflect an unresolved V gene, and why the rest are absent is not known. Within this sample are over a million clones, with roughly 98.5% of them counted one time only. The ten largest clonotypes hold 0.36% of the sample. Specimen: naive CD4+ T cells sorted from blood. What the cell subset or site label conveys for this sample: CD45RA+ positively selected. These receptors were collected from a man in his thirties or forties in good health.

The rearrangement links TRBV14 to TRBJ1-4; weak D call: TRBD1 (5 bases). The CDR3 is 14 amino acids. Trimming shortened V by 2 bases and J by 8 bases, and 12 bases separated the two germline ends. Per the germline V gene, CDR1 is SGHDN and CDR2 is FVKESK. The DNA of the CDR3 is TGTGCCAGCAGCCAACCGGGGCAGGGAGAAAAACTGTTTTTT. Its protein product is CASSQPGQGEKLFF.

The CDR3 DNA follows: TGTGCCAGCAGAACCATGGGGGGAGAGGGTACAGATACGCAGTATTTT. It encodes CASRTMGGEGTDTQYF. The V gene is TRBV25-1, the J gene TRBJ2-3; a possible D gene is TRBD2 (6 bases). Trimming removed 6 bases at V and 3 bases at J, with 19 bases between. The V gene's germline CDR1 is MGHDK and CDR2 SYGVNS. This CDR3 is 16 amino acids long.

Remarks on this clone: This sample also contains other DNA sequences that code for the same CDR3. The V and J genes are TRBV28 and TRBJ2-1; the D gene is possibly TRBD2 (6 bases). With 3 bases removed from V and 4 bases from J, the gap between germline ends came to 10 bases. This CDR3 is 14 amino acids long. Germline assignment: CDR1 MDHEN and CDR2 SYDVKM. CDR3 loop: CASSLGRGYNEQFF. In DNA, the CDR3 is TGTGCCAGCAGTTTGGGGCGGGGATACAATGAGCAGTTCTTC. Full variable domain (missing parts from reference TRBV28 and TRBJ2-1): DVKVTQSSRYLVKRTGEKVFLECVQDMDHENMFWYRQDPGLGLRLIYFSYDVKMKEKGDIPEGYSVSREKKERFSLILESASTNQTSMYLCASSLGRGYNEQFFGPGTRLTVL.

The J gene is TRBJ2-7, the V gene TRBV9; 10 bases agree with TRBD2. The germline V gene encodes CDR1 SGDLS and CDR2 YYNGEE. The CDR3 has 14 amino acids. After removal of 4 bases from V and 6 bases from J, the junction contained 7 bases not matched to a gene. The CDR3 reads CASSPRSGRGEQYF. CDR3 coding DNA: TGTGCCAGCAGCCCGAGGAGCGGGAGGGGCGAGCAGTACTTC. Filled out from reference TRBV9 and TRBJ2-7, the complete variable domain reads DSGVTQTPKHLITATGQRVTLRCSPRSGDLSVYWYQQSLDQGLQFLIQYYNGEERAKGNILERFSAQQFPDLHSELNLSSLELGDSALYFCASSPRSGRGEQYFGPGTRLTVT.

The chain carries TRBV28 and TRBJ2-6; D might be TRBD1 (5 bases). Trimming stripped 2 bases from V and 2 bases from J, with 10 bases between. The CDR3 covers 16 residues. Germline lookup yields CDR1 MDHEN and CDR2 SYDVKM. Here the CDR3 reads CASSLQAGTGANVLTF. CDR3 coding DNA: TGTGCCAGCAGTTTACAGGCAGGGACTGGGGCCAACGTCCTGACTTTC.

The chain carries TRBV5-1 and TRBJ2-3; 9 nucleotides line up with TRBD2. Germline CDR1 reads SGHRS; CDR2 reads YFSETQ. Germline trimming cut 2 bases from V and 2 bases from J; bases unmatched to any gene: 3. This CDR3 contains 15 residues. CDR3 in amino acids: CASSFRLADTDTQYF. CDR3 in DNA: TGCGCCAGCAGCTTCAGACTAGCGGACACAGATACGCAGTATTTT.

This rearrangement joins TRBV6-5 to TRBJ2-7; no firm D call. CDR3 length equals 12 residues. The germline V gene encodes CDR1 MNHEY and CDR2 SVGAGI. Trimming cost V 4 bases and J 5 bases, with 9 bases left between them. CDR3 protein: CASSFLGNEQYF. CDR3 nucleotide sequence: TGTGCCAGCAGTTTTCTGGGGAACGAGCAGTACTTC.

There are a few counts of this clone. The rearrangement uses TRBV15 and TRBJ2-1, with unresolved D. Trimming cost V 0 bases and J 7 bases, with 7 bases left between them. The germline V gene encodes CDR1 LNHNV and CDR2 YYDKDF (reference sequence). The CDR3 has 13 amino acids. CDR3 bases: TGTGCCACCAGCAGAGATTGGGTTAATGAGCAGTTCTTC. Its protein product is CATSRDWVNEQFF.

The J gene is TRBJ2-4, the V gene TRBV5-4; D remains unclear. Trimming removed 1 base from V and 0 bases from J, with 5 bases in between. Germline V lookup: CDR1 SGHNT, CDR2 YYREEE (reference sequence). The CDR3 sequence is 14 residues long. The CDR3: CASSLFGAKNIQYF. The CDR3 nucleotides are TGTGCCAGCAGCTTGTTTGGAGCCAAAAACATTCAGTACTTC.

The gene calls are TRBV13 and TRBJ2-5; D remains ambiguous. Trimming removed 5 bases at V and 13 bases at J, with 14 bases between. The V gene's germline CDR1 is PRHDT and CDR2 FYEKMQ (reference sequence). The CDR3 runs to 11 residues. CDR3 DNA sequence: TGTGCCAGCAGCCAAAATGACTCCGGGTACTTC. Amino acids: CASSQNDSGYF.

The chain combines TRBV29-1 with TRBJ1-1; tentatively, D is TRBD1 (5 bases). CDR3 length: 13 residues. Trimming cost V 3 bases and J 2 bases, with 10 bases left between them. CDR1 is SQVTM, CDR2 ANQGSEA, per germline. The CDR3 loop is CSVDLRGNTEAFF. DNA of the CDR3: TGCAGCGTTGATCTAAGGGGTAACACTGAAGCTTTCTTT.

The DNA for the CDR3 is TGCGCCAGCATGCGGGGCAGGGCGAGTGCCAGCAATCAGCCCCAGCATTTT. This translates into CASMRGRASASNQPQHF. V gene TRBV10-1 combines with J gene TRBJ1-5; tentative D call: TRBD1 (5 bases). Trimming left V 7 bases short and J 1 base short, with 20 bases between. Germline CDR1 is WNHNN and CDR2 is SYGVQD (reference sequence). The CDR3 sequence is 17 residues long.

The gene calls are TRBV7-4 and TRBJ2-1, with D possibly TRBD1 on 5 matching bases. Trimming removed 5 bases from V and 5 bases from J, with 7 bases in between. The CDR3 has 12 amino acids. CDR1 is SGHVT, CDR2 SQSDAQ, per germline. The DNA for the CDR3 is TGTGCCAGCAGCCCGACAGACAATGAGCAGTTCTTC. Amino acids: CASSPTDNEQFF.

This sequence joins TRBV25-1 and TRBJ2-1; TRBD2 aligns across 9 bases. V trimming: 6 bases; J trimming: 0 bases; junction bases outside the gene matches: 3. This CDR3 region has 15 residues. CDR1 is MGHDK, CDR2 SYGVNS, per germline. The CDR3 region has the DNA TGTGCCAGCAGGAGTAGCGGGAGCTCCTACAATGAGCAGTTCTTC. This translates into CASRSSGSSYNEQFF.

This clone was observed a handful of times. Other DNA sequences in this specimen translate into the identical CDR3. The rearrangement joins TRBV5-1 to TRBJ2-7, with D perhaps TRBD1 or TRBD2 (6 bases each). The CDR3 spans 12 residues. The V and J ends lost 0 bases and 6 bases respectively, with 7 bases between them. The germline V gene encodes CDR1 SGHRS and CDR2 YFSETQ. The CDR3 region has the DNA TGCGCCAGCAGCTTGGAGGGGGGCGAGCAGTACTTC. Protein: CASSLEGGEQYF.

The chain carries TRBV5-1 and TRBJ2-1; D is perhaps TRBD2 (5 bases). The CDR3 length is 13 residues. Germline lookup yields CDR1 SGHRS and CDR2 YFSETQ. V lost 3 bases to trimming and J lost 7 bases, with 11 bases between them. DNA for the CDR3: TGCGCCAGCAGCTCGTCACCGGGGAATGAGCAGTTCTTC. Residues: CASSSSPGNEQFF.

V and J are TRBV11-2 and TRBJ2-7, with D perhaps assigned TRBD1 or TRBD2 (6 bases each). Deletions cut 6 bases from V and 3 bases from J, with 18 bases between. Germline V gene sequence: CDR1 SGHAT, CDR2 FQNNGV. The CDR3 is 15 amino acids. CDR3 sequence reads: CASRRFLRDNYEQYF. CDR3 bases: TGTGCCAGCAGGCGCTTCTTGCGGGACAACTACGAGCAGTACTTC. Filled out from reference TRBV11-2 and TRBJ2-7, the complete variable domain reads EAGVAQSPRYKIIEKRQSVAFWCNPISGHATLYWYQQILGQGPKLLIQFQNNGVVDDSQLPKDRFSAERLKGVDSTLKIQPAKLEDSAVYLCASRRFLRDNYEQYFGPGTRLTVT.

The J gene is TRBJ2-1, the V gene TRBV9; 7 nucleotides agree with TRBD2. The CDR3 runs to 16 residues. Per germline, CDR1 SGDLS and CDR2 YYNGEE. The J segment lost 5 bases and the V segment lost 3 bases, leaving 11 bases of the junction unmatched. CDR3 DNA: TGTGCCAGCAGCGCACCCGGGGGGAAAAAAAACAATGAGCAGTTCTTC. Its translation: CASSAPGGKKNNEQFF.

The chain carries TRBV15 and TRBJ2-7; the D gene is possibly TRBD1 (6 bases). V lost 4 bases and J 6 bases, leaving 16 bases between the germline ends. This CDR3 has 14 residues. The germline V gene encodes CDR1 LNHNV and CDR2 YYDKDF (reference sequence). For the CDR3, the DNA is TGTGCCACCAGCAATAGATCCCCCAGGGGCGAGCAGTACTTC. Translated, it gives CATSNRSPRGEQYF.

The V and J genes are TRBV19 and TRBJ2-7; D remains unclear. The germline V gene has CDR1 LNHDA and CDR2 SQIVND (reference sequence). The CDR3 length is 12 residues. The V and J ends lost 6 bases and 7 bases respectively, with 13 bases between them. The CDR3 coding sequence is TGTGCCAGTAGAGACGCCCGTTGGGAGCAGTACTTC. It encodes CASRDARWEQYF.

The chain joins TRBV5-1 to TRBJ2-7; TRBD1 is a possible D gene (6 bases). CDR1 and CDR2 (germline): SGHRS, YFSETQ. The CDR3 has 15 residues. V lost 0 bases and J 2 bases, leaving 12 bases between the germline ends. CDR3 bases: TGCGCCAGCAGCTTGGGGACAGCTGCCGCCTACGAGCAGTACTTC. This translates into CASSLGTAAAYEQYF.

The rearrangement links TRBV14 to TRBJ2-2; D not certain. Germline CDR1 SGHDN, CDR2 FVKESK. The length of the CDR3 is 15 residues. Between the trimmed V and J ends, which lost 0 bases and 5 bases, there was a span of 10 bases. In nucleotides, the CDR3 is TGTGCCAGCAGCCAAGACATCAGATGGACCGGGGAGCTGTTTTTT. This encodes CASSQDIRWTGELFF. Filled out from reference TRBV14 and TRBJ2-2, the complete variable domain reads EAGVTQFPSHSVIEKGQTVTLRCDPISGHDNLYWYRRVMGKEIKFLLHFVKESKQDESGMPNNRFLAERTGGTYSTLKVQPAELEDSGVYFCASSQDIRWTGELFFGEGSRLTVL.

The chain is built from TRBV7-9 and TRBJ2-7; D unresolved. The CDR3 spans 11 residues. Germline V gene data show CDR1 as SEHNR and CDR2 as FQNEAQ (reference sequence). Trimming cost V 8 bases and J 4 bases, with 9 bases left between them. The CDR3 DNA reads TGTGCCAGCGGGCTCCTTTACGAGCAGTACTTC. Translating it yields CASGLLYEQYF.

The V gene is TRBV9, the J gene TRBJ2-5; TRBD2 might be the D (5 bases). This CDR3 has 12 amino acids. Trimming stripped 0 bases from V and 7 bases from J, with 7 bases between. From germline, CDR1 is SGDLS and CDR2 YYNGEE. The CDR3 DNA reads TGTGCCAGCAGCGTAGTGAGCGGGACCCAGTACTTC. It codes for CASSVVSGTQYF.

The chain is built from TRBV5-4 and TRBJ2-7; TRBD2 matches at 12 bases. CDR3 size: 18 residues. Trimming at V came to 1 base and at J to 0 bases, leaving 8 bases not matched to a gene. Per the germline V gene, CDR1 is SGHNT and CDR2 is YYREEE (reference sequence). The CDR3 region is CASSLNSASGRVSYEQYF. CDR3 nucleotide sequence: TGTGCCAGCAGCTTGAATTCGGCTAGCGGGAGGGTCTCCTACGAGCAGTACTTC.

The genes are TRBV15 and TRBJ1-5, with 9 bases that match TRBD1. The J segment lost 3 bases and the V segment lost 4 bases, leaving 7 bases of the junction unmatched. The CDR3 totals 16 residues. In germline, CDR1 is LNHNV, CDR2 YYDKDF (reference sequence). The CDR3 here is CATSIGTGRDNQPQHF. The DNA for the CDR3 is TGTGCCACCAGCATAGGGACAGGGCGAGACAATCAGCCCCAGCATTTT.

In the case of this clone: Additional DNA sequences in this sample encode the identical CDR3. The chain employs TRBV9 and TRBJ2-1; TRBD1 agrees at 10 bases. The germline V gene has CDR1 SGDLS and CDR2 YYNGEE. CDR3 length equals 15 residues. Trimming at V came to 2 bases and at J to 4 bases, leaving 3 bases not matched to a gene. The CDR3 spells CASSVRTGGYNEQFF. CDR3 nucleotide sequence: TGTGCCAGCAGCGTCAGGACAGGGGGATACAATGAGCAGTTCTTC.

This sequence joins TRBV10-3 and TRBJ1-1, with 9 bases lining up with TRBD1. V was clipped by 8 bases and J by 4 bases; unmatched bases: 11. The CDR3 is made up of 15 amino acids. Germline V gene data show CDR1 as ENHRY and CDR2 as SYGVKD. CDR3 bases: TGTGCCATCCGGGACAGGGAGTTGTTGGCCACTGAAGCTTTCTTT. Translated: CAIRDRELLATEAFF.

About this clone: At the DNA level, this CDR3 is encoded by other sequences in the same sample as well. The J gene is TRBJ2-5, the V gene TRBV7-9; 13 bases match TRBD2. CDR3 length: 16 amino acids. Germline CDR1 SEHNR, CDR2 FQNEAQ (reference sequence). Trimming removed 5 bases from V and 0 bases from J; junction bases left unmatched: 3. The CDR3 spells CASSPLAGGYQETQYF. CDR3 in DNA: TGTGCCAGCAGCCCACTAGCGGGAGGGTACCAAGAGACCCAGTACTTC.